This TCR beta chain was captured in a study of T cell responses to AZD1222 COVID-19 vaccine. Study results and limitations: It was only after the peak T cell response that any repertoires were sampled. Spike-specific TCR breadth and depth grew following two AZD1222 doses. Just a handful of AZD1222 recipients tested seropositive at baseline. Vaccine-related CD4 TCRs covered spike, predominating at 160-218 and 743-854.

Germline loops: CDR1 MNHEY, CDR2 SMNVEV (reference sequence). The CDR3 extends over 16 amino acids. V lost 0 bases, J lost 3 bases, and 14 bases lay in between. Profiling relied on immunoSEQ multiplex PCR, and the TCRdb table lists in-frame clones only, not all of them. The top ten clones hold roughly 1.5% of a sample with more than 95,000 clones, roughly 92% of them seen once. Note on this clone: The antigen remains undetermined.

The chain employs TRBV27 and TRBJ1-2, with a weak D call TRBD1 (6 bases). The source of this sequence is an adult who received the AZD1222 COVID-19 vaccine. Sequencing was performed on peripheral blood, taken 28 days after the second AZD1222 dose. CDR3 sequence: CASSLSLAGAYYGYTF. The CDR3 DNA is TGTGCCAGCAGTTTATCCTTGGCGGGGGCCTACTATGGCTACACCTTC.